This T cell receptor (beta chain) stems from a study of T cell responses to AZD1222 COVID-19 vaccine. The assay was immunoSEQ multiplex PCR, and TCRdb's table has in-frame clones only and misses some. Here the sample spans 120,000 or so clones, over 80% being singletons. The germline CDR1 and CDR2 sequences are SGHRS and YFSETQ. This CDR3 region has 12 residues. The V and J ends lost 4 bases and 7 bases respectively, with 8 bases between them. This clonotype was sampled from an adult in good health. The chain is built from TRBV5-1 and TRBJ1-4, with D perhaps matching TRBD1 (5 bases). The input for sequencing was peripheral blood, taken on day 0 of AZD1222 vaccination. CDR3 coding DNA: TGCGCCAGCAGCCGGGACCTTGAAAAACTGTTTTTT. Translation gives CASSRDLEKLFF. The full variable domain, in which reference TRBV5-1 and TRBJ1-4 provide the parts outside the CDR3, is KAGVTQTPRYLIKTRGQQVTLSCSPISGHRSVSWYQQTPGQGLQFLFEYFSETQRNKGNFPGRFSGRQFSNSRSEMNVSTLELGDSALYLCASSRDLEKLFFGSGTQLSVL.